The source of this T cell receptor beta chain is a study of T-cell memory formation after mild COVID-19. 5'RACE, which relied on constant-segment primers, yielded TCR alpha and TCR beta cDNA libraries carrying sample barcodes and UMIs. MiXCR, run by TCRdb on the 5' RACE reads, gives a single entry per CDR3 protein. The sample gives about half a million distinct CDR3 sequences, 15% to 20% of which show up once; over 9% is in the top ten. Sequencing was performed on PBMCs or a T cell subset sorted from them (not recorded which). The origin of this receptor is an adult woman who had mild COVID-19 (a few samples of this study predate the infection). Cell type and time point are not known.

CDR3 sequence (DNA): TGTGCCAGCAGCACTAGCGGGGGTGCTGAGCAGTTCTTC. Encoded protein: CASSTSGGAEQFF. J is TRBJ2-1 and V is TRBV12-3 or TRBV12-4; 11 positions match TRBD2. There are 13 residues in the CDR3. Trimming cost V 6 bases and J 9 bases; bases outside gene matches: 4.